This T cell receptor (beta chain) was identified during a study of human T cells and chemical hapten exposure. This clonotype was found a few times. Indicated time point: patch test 1, 2 weeks after DPC sensitization. As for treatment: therapeutic diphenylcyclopropenone sensitization with weekly scalp DPC. It was unfractionated whole blood from which total RNA was extracted. Investigators collected blood before applying each patch test. Each CDR3 protein gets one entry after TCRdb re-called the RACE reads with MiXCR. The sample shows about 35,000 distinct CDR3 sequences, just under 6.5% of them seen only once. Germline V lookup: CDR1 SGHTA, CDR2 FQGNSA. The CDR3 spans 13 residues. V shed 4 bases and J shed 8 bases, with 11 bases lying between them.

This clonotype was sampled from a woman in her twenties or thirties with alopecia areata. Some clones in this sample may be carry-over from other donors' samples. This chain uses TRBV7-2 with TRBJ1-4; the D is unclear. Material: whole blood, obtained in connection with sensitization to the hapten diphenylcyclopropenone (DPC). The CDR3 DNA is TGTGCCAGCAGCTCGCGCGTATGGGAAAAACTGTTTTTT. Translated, it gives CASSSRVWEKLFF.